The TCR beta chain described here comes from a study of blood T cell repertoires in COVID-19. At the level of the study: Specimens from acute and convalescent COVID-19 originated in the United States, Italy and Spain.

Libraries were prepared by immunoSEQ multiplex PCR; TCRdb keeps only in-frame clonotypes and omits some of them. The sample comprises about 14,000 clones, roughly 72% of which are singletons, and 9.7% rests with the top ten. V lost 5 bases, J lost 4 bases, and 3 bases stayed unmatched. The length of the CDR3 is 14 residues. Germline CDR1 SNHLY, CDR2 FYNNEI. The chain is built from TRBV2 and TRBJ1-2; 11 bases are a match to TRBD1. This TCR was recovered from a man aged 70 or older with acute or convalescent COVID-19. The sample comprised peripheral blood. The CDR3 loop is CASSSGQGVYGYTF. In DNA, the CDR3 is TGTGCCAGCAGTTCGGGACAGGGGGTCTATGGCTACACCTTC.